Following are 6 T cell receptor beta chains from one sample sequenced in a study of human T cells and chemical hapten exposure. Time point denoted: pre-sensitization, week 0. Treatment indicated: therapeutic diphenylcyclopropenone sensitization with weekly scalp DPC. In TCRdb, the RACE reads were re-called with MiXCR into one record per CDR3 protein. Among 380,000 or so distinct CDR3 sequences listed, 5.5% were seen once. The specimen was whole blood, collected in connection with sensitization to the hapten diphenylcyclopropenone (DPC). The receptor set was obtained from a woman younger than 35 with alopecia areata. Some clones in this sample may be carry-over from other donors' samples.

In its sample, this clonotype was seen many times. The V and J genes are TRBV20-1 and TRBJ1-6; weak D call: TRBD1 (6 bases). There are 14 residues in the CDR3. CDR1 is DFQATT, CDR2 SNEGSKA, per germline (reference sequence). V lost 3 bases and J 10 bases, leaving 16 bases between the germline ends. CDR3 protein: CSARIGQGTSPLHF. DNA for the CDR3: TGCAGTGCTAGGATAGGGCAGGGGACATCACCCCTCCACTTT.

This clonotype was observed a few times. The chain has TRBV28 and TRBJ2-7, with D tentatively TRBD1 or TRBD2 (5 bases each). Deletions cut 5 bases from V and 3 bases from J, with 14 bases between. The CDR3 contains 14 residues. The V gene's germline CDR1 is MDHEN and CDR2 SYDVKM. The CDR3 sequence is CASSITGTDYEQYF. CDR3 DNA: TGTGCCAGCAGTATTACCGGGACCGACTACGAGCAGTACTTC.

The rearrangement uses TRBV7-9 and TRBJ1-1; TRBD1 is a possible D gene (6 bases). The CDR3 has 13 residues. Germline CDR1 and CDR2: SEHNR and FQNEAQ (reference sequence). Trimming pared 5 bases from V and 7 bases from J, leaving 14 bases between. CDR3 in DNA: TGTGCCAGCAGCGCCACTGGACAGATTGAAGCTTTCTTT. Protein: CASSATGQIEAFF.

The chain links TRBV27 to TRBJ2-7; D assignment may be TRBD1 or TRBD2 (6 bases each). The CDR3 spans 17 residues. Germline CDR1 MNHEY, CDR2 SMNVEV (reference sequence). V lost 0 bases and J lost 5, with 20 bases in between. For the CDR3, the DNA is TGTGCCAGCAGTTTATCGAACTGGGGGGCGCCGAAAAACGAGCAGTACTTC. Translating it yields CASSLSNWGAPKNEQYF.

CDR3 coding DNA: TGCGCCAGCAGCTTAACGGGGAGCTATCATACGCAGTATTTT. Translated: CASSLTGSYHTQYF. The chain employs TRBV5-1 and TRBJ2-3, with D maybe TRBD2 (5 bases). Trimming took 2 bases from V and 7 from J, leaving 14 bases between them. The germline gives CDR1 SGHRS, CDR2 YFSETQ. This CDR3 has 14 residues.

This clonotype was observed at least ten times. The chain joins TRBV4-3 to TRBJ1-1, with D perhaps TRBD1 (5 bases). CDR1 and CDR2 from the germline V gene are LGHNA and YSLEER. The CDR3 has 15 residues. Trimming shortened V by 0 bases and J by 7 bases, and 15 bases separated the two germline ends. CDR3 sequence: CASSQDIAGSVEAFF. The DNA of the CDR3 is TGCGCCAGCAGCCAAGATATCGCAGGGTCTGTTGAAGCTTTCTTT.